Sequencing of this T cell receptor beta chain was carried out in a study of blood T cell repertoires in COVID-19. Study-level information: Sources were T cells, B-cell-depleted T cells, or PBMCs; the material itself was cDNA or gDNA.

In the authors' workflow: Reference gene primer amplification gave nucleated cell count estimates. Here immunoSEQ multiplex PCR was the method, and the copy in TCRdb shows in-frame clones only, minus some. D and trimming were read from the DNA, whereas the V and J calls and clone size are those reported in that table. The sample shows roughly 150,000 clones, 82% of them seen only once. The CDR3 runs to 15 residues. Trimming took off 5 bases at V and 1 base at J, with 13 bases between the two ends. The germline CDR1 and CDR2 sequences are SEHNR and FQNEAQ (reference sequence). The clonotype comes from a woman aged 80 or older with acute or convalescent COVID-19. The chain joins TRBV7-9 to TRBJ2-3, with TRBD1 as a possible D gene (5 bases). The sample comprised peripheral blood. The CDR3 here is CASSRSLGGTDTQYF. The DNA for the CDR3 is TGTGCCAGCAGCAGGAGCTTAGGGGGCACAGATACGCAGTATTTT.